A single sample gave rise to the 20 T cell receptor beta chains below, sequenced in a study of OX40 agonist ivuxolimab in advanced cancers. Using immunoSEQ multiplex PCR, the repertoire was profiled, and TCRdb retains in-frame clones only, with some absent. The sample has about 71,000 clones; around 80% are singletons. The starting material was CD4+ or CD8+ T cells sorted from blood, obtained in a trial of the OX40 agonist ivuxolimab. The origin of the receptors is an adult with an advanced solid tumor such as melanoma, head and neck, liver or kidney cancer.

CDR3 sequence reads: CASSLEFGDQYNEQFF. DNA of the CDR3: TGTGCCAGCAGCTTAGAATTCGGGGATCAGTACAATGAGCAGTTCTTC. The chain has TRBV11-2 and TRBJ2-1; possibly TRBD2 for D (5 bases). Trimming shortened V by 0 bases and J by 4 bases, and 13 bases separated the two germline ends. Germline V lookup: CDR1 SGHAT, CDR2 FQNNGV. This CDR3 spans 16 amino acids. Using reference TRBV11-2 and TRBJ2-1 for the parts outside the CDR3, the full variable domain is EAGVAQSPRYKIIEKRQSVAFWCNPISGHATLYWYQQILGQGPKLLIQFQNNGVVDDSQLPKDRFSAERLKGVDSTLKIQPAKLEDSAVYLCASSLEFGDQYNEQFFGPGTRLTVL.

This chain connects TRBV5-4 to TRBJ1-4, with unresolved D. The CDR3 sequence is 14 residues long. The germline V and J ends were trimmed by 0 bases and 8 bases, with 11 bases remaining between them. Germline lookup yields CDR1 SGHNT and CDR2 YYREEE (reference sequence). The CDR3 bases are TGTGCCAGCAGCTTGGACCCCTCGGGCGAAAAACTGTTTTTT. The encoded protein is CASSLDPSGEKLFF.

The chain is built from TRBV10-3 and TRBJ1-4, with no clear D. The germline gives CDR1 ENHRY, CDR2 SYGVKD. V lost 6 bases and J lost 8, with 22 bases in between. This CDR3 has 16 amino acids. CDR3 residues: CAISQSKTGSKEKLFF. The DNA for the CDR3 is TGTGCCATCAGCCAATCCAAGACCGGTTCAAAGGAAAAACTGTTTTTT.

The V and J genes are TRBV19 and TRBJ1-6; D unresolved. CDR1 is LNHDA, CDR2 SQIVND, per germline (reference sequence). With 5 bases removed from V and 6 bases from J, the gap between germline ends came to 5 bases. This CDR3 spans 12 amino acids. CDR3 loop: CASSEINSPLHF. DNA of the CDR3: TGTGCCAGTAGTGAAATTAATTCACCCCTCCACTTT.

The genes are TRBV28 and TRBJ1-1; D is unresolved. This CDR3 spans 14 amino acids. Germline V gene lookup returns CDR1 MDHEN and CDR2 SYDVKM. With 1 base removed from V and 1 base from J, the gap between germline ends came to 7 bases. The CDR3 here is CASSLYRRNTEAFF. The CDR3 DNA reads TGTGCCAGCAGTTTATACCGGAGGAACACTGAAGCTTTCTTT.

This clone was detected only a few times. The rearrangement joins TRBV4-3 to TRBJ2-3; D may be TRBD2 (6 bases). The CDR3 spans 16 residues. V dropped 1 base and J dropped 0 bases, with 11 bases sitting between them. Looked up from germline, CDR1 is LGHNA and CDR2 is YSLEER. Here the CDR3 DNA reads TGCGCCAGCAGCCAAGGACTAGACCTTAGCACAGATACGCAGTATTTT. This codes for CASSQGLDLSTDTQYF.

The chain employs TRBV7-3 and TRBJ2-2; D unresolved. The CDR3 contains 12 residues. Per germline, CDR1 SGHTA and CDR2 FQGTGA. Trimming pared 4 bases from V and 3 bases from J, leaving 3 bases between. In DNA, the CDR3 is TGTGCCAGCAGCTCGTACACCGGGGAGCTGTTTTTT. Amino acids: CASSSYTGELFF.

The V gene is TRBV7-9, the J gene TRBJ1-1; D might be TRBD1 (5 bases). Germline values: CDR1 SEHNR, CDR2 FQNEAQ (reference sequence). This CDR3 region has 15 residues. Trimming pared 5 bases from V and 7 bases from J, leaving 20 bases between. CDR3 sequence: CASSRSMGLKDEAFF. The CDR3 DNA follows: TGTGCCAGCAGCAGAAGCATGGGACTCAAGGATGAAGCTTTCTTT.

The chain uses TRBV5-1 and TRBJ1-3; no firm D call. Germline assignment: CDR1 SGHRS and CDR2 YFSETQ. CDR3 length equals 16 residues. Deletions cut 4 bases from V and 4 bases from J, with 18 bases between. The CDR3 DNA reads TGCGCCAGCAGCCTAGCCTATACGGGGTTAGGAAACACCATATATTTT. Protein product: CASSLAYTGLGNTIYF.

The V gene is TRBV29-1, the J gene TRBJ1-3, with 10 bases that match TRBD1. V was clipped by 4 bases and J by 4 bases; unmatched bases: 13. The CDR3 spans 17 residues. Germline CDR1 reads SQVTM; CDR2 reads ANQGSEA. The CDR3 protein is CSVVGRDRGPSGNTIYF. In DNA form, the CDR3 reads TGCAGCGTTGTTGGCAGGGACAGGGGACCTTCCGGAAACACCATATATTTT.

The V gene is TRBV7-2, the J gene TRBJ1-5, with a possible D match to TRBD1 (5 bases). Germline values: CDR1 SGHTA, CDR2 FQGNSA. CDR3 length: 16 residues. Trimming took off 5 bases at V and 1 base at J, with 15 bases between the two ends. CDR3 protein: CASSTSGTVSNQPQHF. The CDR3 region has the DNA TGTGCCAGCAGCACATCCGGGACGGTGAGCAATCAGCCCCAGCATTTT.

The gene calls are TRBV7-2 and TRBJ2-1, with D possibly called TRBD1 or TRBD2 (5 bases each). V lost 6 bases to trimming and J lost 1 base, with 16 bases between them. CDR1 and CDR2 from the germline V gene are SGHTA and FQGNSA. The CDR3 has 16 amino acids. CDR3 region: CASRRDPLGSYNEQFF. In DNA, the CDR3 is TGTGCCAGCAGAAGGGACCCCCTGGGGTCCTACAATGAGCAGTTCTTC.

This clone occurred once. The chain is built from TRBV11-2 and TRBJ2-1; the D gene is possibly TRBD1 (6 bases). The CDR3 sequence is 13 residues long. CDR1 is SGHAT, CDR2 FQNNGV, per germline. V was shortened by 2 bases and J by 12 bases, with 14 bases between the two germline ends. The chain's CDR3 is CASSLKGTMAQFF. Written as DNA, the CDR3 is TGTGCCAGCAGCTTAAAGGGGACAATGGCGCAGTTCTTC.

This chain links TRBV30 with TRBJ1-1, with TRBD1 as a possible D gene (5 bases). Germline CDR1 is GTSNPN and CDR2 is SVGIG (reference sequence). This CDR3 has 15 amino acids. V dropped 4 bases and J dropped 6 bases, with 21 bases sitting between them. For the CDR3, the DNA is TGTGCCTGGACCACCCTGAGACAGAGGGTGGCTGAAGCTTTCTTT. It yields the protein CAWTTLRQRVAEAFF.

Here the CDR3 reads CASSPLGPDTGELFF. CDR3 nucleotides: TGTGCCAGCAGCCCGCTAGGGCCGGACACCGGGGAGCTGTTTTTT. The chain joins TRBV7-2 to TRBJ2-2; D is undetermined. Germline V lookup: CDR1 SGHTA, CDR2 FQGNSA. V dropped 5 bases and J dropped 3 bases, with 13 bases sitting between them. The CDR3 consists of 15 residues.

The chain recombines TRBV25-1 with TRBJ1-2, with 8 bases matching TRBD1. V was pared by 5 bases and J by 7 bases, with 0 bases of the junction left unmatched. This CDR3 is built from 11 residues. Germline CDR1 and CDR2: MGHDK and SYGVNS. The CDR3 sequence: CASSTGGGYTF. CDR3 nucleotide sequence: TGTGCCAGCAGTACAGGGGGTGGCTACACCTTC.

The chain joins TRBV4-2 to TRBJ1-4; tentatively, D is TRBD1 (6 bases). In germline, CDR1 is LGHNA, CDR2 YNFKEQ. Trimming took 0 bases from V and 10 from J, leaving 18 bases between them. The CDR3 is made up of 16 amino acids. CDR3 loop: CASSQDLLTGYGKLFF. For the CDR3, the DNA is TGTGCCAGCAGCCAAGATCTTTTAACAGGGTACGGAAAACTGTTTTTT.

The CDR3 spells CASSWTGTGVQYYGYTF. The CDR3 DNA follows: TGCGCCAGCAGCTGGACCGGGACAGGGGTTCAGTACTATGGCTACACCTTC. This chain connects TRBV5-1 to TRBJ1-2, with TRBD1 identical over 10 bases. Trimming cost V 3 bases and J 3 bases; bases outside gene matches: 11. This CDR3 comprises 17 residues. Germline CDR1 is SGHRS and CDR2 is YFSETQ.

This clone showed up just a few times. The chain has TRBV19 and TRBJ1-5; D is undetermined. Deletions cut 3 bases from V and 7 bases from J, with 10 bases between. Germline V gene sequence: CDR1 LNHDA, CDR2 SQIVND (reference sequence). This CDR3 has 13 amino acids. This CDR3 is CASSIGRHQPQHF. CDR3 nucleotide sequence: TGTGCCAGTAGTATCGGCAGACACCAGCCCCAGCATTTT.

The J gene is TRBJ2-3, the V gene TRBV7-2; 8 bases map to TRBD1. Germline CDR1 is SGHTA and CDR2 is FQGNSA. The CDR3 spans 16 residues. The junction had 3 bases not matched to a gene; V was cut back by 1 base and J by 0 bases. Here the CDR3 reads CASSLEGQASTDTQYF. CDR3 coding DNA: TGTGCCAGCAGCTTAGAGGGACAGGCTAGCACAGATACGCAGTATTTT.